Listed here is a single TCR beta chain. This sample was taken from a study of graft-versus-host responses after intestinal transplantation. Trimming stripped 1 base from V and 0 bases from J, with 4 bases between. This CDR3 is built from 13 residues. Germline V CDR1 and CDR2: SGHDT, YYEEEE. The method was immunoSEQ multiplex PCR; TCRdb's version includes in-frame clones alone and lacks a portion of them. The sample has 9,500 to 10,000 clones, about 93% seen once; the top ten hold 2% to 3%. The sequence derives from a human patient who received an intestinal transplant, so some T cells may come from the graft donor. The specimen was PBMCs, collected approximately 46 days after intestinal transplant. The chain links TRBV5-6 to TRBJ1-2; no definite D call. CDR3 sequence (DNA): TGTGCCAGCAGCTTGAACGCTAACTATGGCTACACCTTC. Translated, it gives CASSLNANYGYTF.